Listed below are T cell receptor beta chains from one sample, sequenced in a study of shared clonotypes between healthy human individuals. Only in-frame clones appear in the TCRdb table, and some are missing; sequencing was by immunoSEQ multiplex PCR. The sample lists more than 2 million clones; less than 95% were seen once. The sample comprised naive CD8+ T cells sorted from blood. These receptors were obtained from a man between 18 and 35 years old in good health. Each CDR3 is given with its conserved first and last residue. Fields, in order: V gene, D gene, J gene, clone size, CDR3 length, CDR3 DNA, CDR3 protein. D genes are given only for firm matches. Where a row states a size, it is once, few, many or the class of an expanded clone; other rows omit it.

V: TRBV27
D: .
J: TRBJ2-1
size: .
length: 15
DNA: TGTGCCAGCAGTTACGGACAGGGCGGGGGCAATGAGCAGTTCTTC
CDR3: CASSYGQGGGNEQFF

V: TRBV27
D: .
J: TRBJ1-5
size: .
length: 13
DNA: TGTGCCAGCAGTTTACAGGGCGGTCAGCCCCAGCATTTT
CDR3: CASSLQGGQPQHF

V: TRBV11-2
D: TRBD2
J: TRBJ2-7
size: .
length: 16
DNA: TGTGCCAGCAGCTGGCCGGGGGGAGCGGTATCTTACGAGCAGTACTTC
CDR3: CASSWPGGAVSYEQYF

V: TRBV28
D: .
J: TRBJ2-6
size: .
length: 23
DNA: TGTGCCAGCAGTTCACCTGACAGGAGGAAGGGGTTGAGTCTATCTTCTGGGGCCAACGTCCTGACTTTC
CDR3: CASSSPDRRKGLSLSSGANVLTF

V: TRBV28
D: .
J: TRBJ1-2
size: .
length: 11
DNA: TGTGCCAGCAGTTTGGGGGGTGGCTACACCTTC
CDR3: CASSLGGGYTF

V: TRBV5-4
D: TRBD1
J: TRBJ2-1
size: .
length: 17
DNA: TGTGCCAGCAGCTTGGAATTTCCGGGACAGGGTAACAATGAGCAGTTCTTC
CDR3: CASSLEFPGQGNNEQFF

V: TRBV11-2
D: .
J: TRBJ2-7
size: .
length: 13
DNA: TGTGCCAGCAGCCCTGACAGCTCCTACGAGCAGTACTTC
CDR3: CASSPDSSYEQYF

V: TRBV6-5
D: TRBD1
J: TRBJ2-2
size: .
length: 15
DNA: TGTGCCAGCAGTTTCTCGACAGGGGGCTCAGGGGAGCTGTTTTTT
CDR3: CASSFSTGGSGELFF

V: TRBV27
D: .
J: TRBJ1-1
size: .
length: 12
DNA: TGTGCCAGCAGTTTAATTGGCGCTGAAGCTTTCTTT
CDR3: CASSLIGAEAFF

V: TRBV7-8
D: .
J: TRBJ1-4
size: once
length: 12
DNA: TGTGCCAGCAGCGCCACGTCTGAGCAACTGTTTTTT
CDR3: CASSATSEQLFF

V: TRBV11-2
D: .
J: TRBJ2-3
size: .
length: 15
DNA: TGTGCCAGCAGCTCCGCGACAGGCGGTGCAGATACGCAGTATTTT
CDR3: CASSSATGGADTQYF

V: TRBV11-2
D: .
J: TRBJ1-6
size: few
length: 15
DNA: TGTGCCAGCAGCCCGATAGGTACTTGGAATTCACCCCTCCACTTT
CDR3: CASSPIGTWNSPLHF

V: TRBV5-6
D: TRBD1
J: TRBJ1-1
size: .
length: 13
DNA: TGTGCCAGCAGCCCGACAGGGTCAACTGAAGCTTTCTTT
CDR3: CASSPTGSTEAFF

V: TRBV10-3
D: TRBD1
J: TRBJ1-4
size: .
length: 14
DNA: TGTGCCATCAGTGACTTTGACAGGGGAGAAAAACTGTTTTTT
CDR3: CAISDFDRGEKLFF

V: TRBV7-9
D: .
J: TRBJ1-1
size: .
length: 16
DNA: TGTGCCAGCAGCCTCATCGCCGTTGGCAGGGAGACTGAAGCTTTCTTT
CDR3: CASSLIAVGRETEAFF

V: TRBV5-1
D: TRBD1
J: TRBJ2-3
size: .
length: 17
DNA: TGCGCCAGCAGCCTGGGGTGGGACAGGGGGTACACAGATACGCAGTATTTT
CDR3: CASSLGWDRGYTDTQYF

V: TRBV4-2
D: .
J: TRBJ2-2
size: .
length: 14
DNA: TGTGCCAGCAGCCAAAGACTGCACACCGGGGAGCTGTTTTTT
CDR3: CASSQRLHTGELFF

V: TRBV28
D: .
J: TRBJ1-1
size: .
length: 13
DNA: TGTGCCAGCAGTTTAGGGCAGGGTGACGAAGCTTTCTTT
CDR3: CASSLGQGDEAFF

V: TRBV30
D: .
J: TRBJ2-1
size: .
length: 11
DNA: TGTGCCTGGAGTCCCATCGCTGAGCAGTTCTTC
CDR3: CAWSPIAEQFF

V: TRBV6-1
D: .
J: TRBJ2-7
size: .
length: 15
DNA: TGTGCCAGCAGTGAAGAAAGTACCCCCTCCTACGAGCAGTACTTC
CDR3: CASSEESTPSYEQYF

V: TRBV28
D: .
J: TRBJ1-5
size: .
length: 13
DNA: TGTGCCAGCAGTTTAAGGACATTGGTAGGTCAGCATTTT
CDR3: CASSLRTLVGQHF

V: TRBV5-6
D: .
J: TRBJ2-7
size: .
length: 15
DNA: TGTGCCAGCAGCTCGCCCCGGACGGATTCCTACGAGCAGTACTTC
CDR3: CASSSPRTDSYEQYF

V: TRBV9
D: TRBD2
J: TRBJ2-5
size: once
length: 16
DNA: TGTGCCAGCAGCCCCCGGACTAGCGGGACGGGAGAGACCCAGTACTTC
CDR3: CASSPRTSGTGETQYF

V: TRBV7-9
D: .
J: TRBJ2-2
size: .
length: 15
DNA: TGTGCCAGCAGCTACGCGGGTGCCGCCACCGGGGAGCTGTTTTTT
CDR3: CASSYAGAATGELFF

V: TRBV6-6
D: TRBD1
J: TRBJ1-5
size: .
length: 15
DNA: TGTGCCAGCAGCGATCGGACAGGGGGCATTCAGCCCCAGCATTTT
CDR3: CASSDRTGGIQPQHF

V: TRBV4-1
D: TRBD2
J: TRBJ2-2
size: .
length: 18
DNA: TGCGCCAGCAGCCAAGATCCGGGTACGGCGGGGGTCGCCGGGGAGCTGTTTTTT
CDR3: CASSQDPGTAGVAGELFF

V: TRBV19
D: .
J: TRBJ2-5
size: .
length: 14
DNA: TGTGCCAGTAGTTCCGGAGGGGACCAAGAGACCCAGTACTTC
CDR3: CASSSGGDQETQYF

V: TRBV7-9
D: TRBD1
J: TRBJ1-2
size: few
length: 14
DNA: TGTGCCAGCAGCTCGGACAGGGGAAGCTATGGCTACACCTTC
CDR3: CASSSDRGSYGYTF

V: TRBV7-8
D: .
J: TRBJ1-1
size: .
length: 14
DNA: TGTGCCAGCAGCTTTTCCGGGTTCGGCACTGAAGCTTTCTTT
CDR3: CASSFSGFGTEAFF

V: TRBV5-4
D: .
J: TRBJ1-2
size: .
length: 13
DNA: TGTGCCAGCAGCTTTAGGGAGTCCTATGGCTACACCTTC
CDR3: CASSFRESYGYTF

V: TRBV5-1
D: .
J: TRBJ2-7
size: .
length: 14
DNA: TGCGCCAGCAGCTTGGGAGGGTGGGGCTACGAGCAGTACTTC
CDR3: CASSLGGWGYEQYF

V: TRBV9
D: TRBD2
J: TRBJ2-7
size: .
length: 14
DNA: TGTGCCAGCAGCGTCGGGACTAGCGCCAACGAGCAGTACTTC
CDR3: CASSVGTSANEQYF

V: TRBV25-1
D: .
J: TRBJ1-2
size: .
length: 11
DNA: TGTGCCAGCAGTGTTGGATATGGCTACACCTTC
CDR3: CASSVGYGYTF

V: TRBV10-3
D: .
J: TRBJ2-2
size: .
length: 12
DNA: TGTGCCATCAACCAAGGGGCCGGGGAGCTGTTTTTT
CDR3: CAINQGAGELFF

V: TRBV5-1
D: .
J: TRBJ1-4
size: .
length: 17
DNA: TGCGCCAGCAGCCCCGGACCCCACAGATCAACTAATGAAAAACTGTTTTTT
CDR3: CASSPGPHRSTNEKLFF

V: TRBV7-6
D: .
J: TRBJ2-7
size: .
length: 15
DNA: TGTGCCAGCAGCCCAGGCGGGGTCAGCTCCTACGAGCAGTACTTC
CDR3: CASSPGGVSSYEQYF

V: TRBV20-1
D: .
J: TRBJ2-7
size: .
length: 11
DNA: TGCAGTGCTAGAGACACCTACGAGCAGTACTTC
CDR3: CSARDTYEQYF

V: TRBV10-3
D: TRBD1
J: TRBJ1-3
size: .
length: 15
DNA: TGTGCCATCATGGACAGGTCCGACTCTGGAAACACCATATATTTT
CDR3: CAIMDRSDSGNTIYF

V: TRBV27
D: TRBD1
J: TRBJ1-5
size: .
length: 13
DNA: TGTGCCAGCAGAGGGGGCGGACATCAGCCCCAGCATTTT
CDR3: CASRGGGHQPQHF

V: TRBV28
D: TRBD1
J: TRBJ1-6
size: .
length: 14
DNA: TGTGCCAGCAGTCGGACAGGGGAACGTTCACCCCTCCACTTT
CDR3: CASSRTGERSPLHF

V: TRBV4-1
D: TRBD2
J: TRBJ2-1
size: .
length: 17
DNA: TGCGCCAGCAGCCAAACCTCCGGGACTAGCGGACACAATGAGCAGTTCTTC
CDR3: CASSQTSGTSGHNEQFF

V: TRBV2
D: .
J: TRBJ1-1
size: .
length: 16
DNA: TGTGCCAGCAGTGAACTAGGTGAAAAGGGGTACACTGAAGCTTTCTTT
CDR3: CASSELGEKGYTEAFF

V: TRBV19
D: TRBD1
J: TRBJ1-5
size: .
length: 14
DNA: TGTGCCAGTAGACAAGGACAGGGAGATCAGCCCCAGCATTTT
CDR3: CASRQGQGDQPQHF

V: TRBV4-1
D: .
J: TRBJ2-5
size: .
length: 16
DNA: TGCGCCAGCAGCCAAAGTGGGGGGACAGACCAAGAGACCCAGTACTTC
CDR3: CASSQSGGTDQETQYF

V: TRBV4-1
D: TRBD1
J: TRBJ1-2
size: .
length: 15
DNA: TGCGCCAGCAGCCAAGAAGGGCAGGGGGCAGGTGGCTACACCTTC
CDR3: CASSQEGQGAGGYTF

V: TRBV28
D: .
J: TRBJ2-7
size: .
length: 14
DNA: TGTGCCAGCACACCCGAGGCGGGTTCCGACGAGCAGTACTTC
CDR3: CASTPEAGSDEQYF

V: TRBV7-9
D: .
J: TRBJ2-1
size: .
length: 13
DNA: TGTGCCAGCGGGGTTGGGGCCCGGAATGAGCAGTTCTTC
CDR3: CASGVGARNEQFF

V: TRBV7-6
D: TRBD2
J: TRBJ2-3
size: .
length: 14
DNA: TGTGCCAGCAGCTTAGTTAGCGGGCCAATATTGCAGTATTTT
CDR3: CASSLVSGPILQYF

V: TRBV27
D: .
J: TRBJ2-7
size: .
length: 14
DNA: TGTGCCAGCAGTCCTGGGGCCGCCGTCTACGAGCAGTACTTC
CDR3: CASSPGAAVYEQYF

V: TRBV6-5
D: .
J: TRBJ2-7
size: .
length: 13
DNA: TGTGCCAGCACCCCCGGGACTGGCTACGAGCAGTACTTC
CDR3: CASTPGTGYEQYF

V: TRBV4-3
D: .
J: TRBJ2-1
size: .
length: 12
DNA: TGCGCCAGCAGCCAAGATAGGGAGGAGCAGTTCTTC
CDR3: CASSQDREEQFF

V: TRBV6-6
D: .
J: TRBJ2-7
size: .
length: 13
DNA: TGTGCCAGCAGTTACTCGGGATCCTACGAGCAGTACTTC
CDR3: CASSYSGSYEQYF

V: TRBV2
D: .
J: TRBJ2-7
size: .
length: 13
DNA: TGTGCCAGCGGGGAGCAGGGGAATTACGAGCAGTACTTC
CDR3: CASGEQGNYEQYF

V: TRBV5-1
D: TRBD2
J: TRBJ2-7
size: .
length: 16
DNA: TGCGCCAGCAGCTTATCGGACGGGAGGAGCTCCTACGAGCAGTACTTC
CDR3: CASSLSDGRSSYEQYF

V: TRBV5-4
D: .
J: TRBJ2-1
size: .
length: 12
DNA: TGTGCCAGCAGCCCACCCTCGCGGGAGCAGTTCTTC
CDR3: CASSPPSREQFF

V: TRBV10-3
D: .
J: TRBJ2-2
size: .
length: 14
DNA: TGTGCCATCAGTGAATGGTCGAACACCGGGGAGCTGTTTTTT
CDR3: CAISEWSNTGELFF

V: TRBV9
D: TRBD2
J: TRBJ2-7
size: .
length: 16
DNA: TGTGCCAGCAGCGTCTCTCCGGGACTAGGAAACTACGAGCAGTACTTC
CDR3: CASSVSPGLGNYEQYF

V: TRBV5-6
D: TRBD1
J: TRBJ1-2
size: .
length: 15
DNA: TGTGCCAGCAGCTTGGGGGACAGTCCTATCTATGGCTACACCTTC
CDR3: CASSLGDSPIYGYTF

V: TRBV4-3
D: .
J: TRBJ2-2
size: .
length: 15
DNA: TGCGCCAGCAGCTCCGGGACAACGAACACCGGGGAGCTGTTTTTT
CDR3: CASSSGTTNTGELFF

V: TRBV9
D: .
J: TRBJ1-1
size: .
length: 18
DNA: TGTGCCAGCAGCGTAGTCGGGGAGGGTACCTTAACGCGGACTGAAGCTTTCTTT
CDR3: CASSVVGEGTLTRTEAFF